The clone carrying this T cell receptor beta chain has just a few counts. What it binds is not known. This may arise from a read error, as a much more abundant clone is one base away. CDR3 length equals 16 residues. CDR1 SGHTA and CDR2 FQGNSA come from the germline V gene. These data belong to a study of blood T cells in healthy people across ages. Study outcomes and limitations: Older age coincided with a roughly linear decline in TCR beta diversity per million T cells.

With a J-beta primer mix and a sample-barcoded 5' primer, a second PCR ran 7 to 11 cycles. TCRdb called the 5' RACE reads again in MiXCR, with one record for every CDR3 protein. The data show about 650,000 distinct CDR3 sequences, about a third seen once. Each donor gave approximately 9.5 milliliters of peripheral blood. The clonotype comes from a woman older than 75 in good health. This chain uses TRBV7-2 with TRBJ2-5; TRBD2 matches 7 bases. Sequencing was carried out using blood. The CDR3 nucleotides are TGTGCCAGCAGACTGCCGGGGAGCGGGGCTCTAGAGGCCCAGTACTTC. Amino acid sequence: CASRLPGSGALEAQYF.